This T cell receptor beta chain was profiled in a study of vaccination effects on CD4 cells after COVID-19. Study context: Antigen-specific CD4+ T cells were first expanded with viral peptide pools by the ViraFEST assay and only then sequenced. Median timing of post-vaccine samples was 72 days after the second dose. Overall study findings and caveats: After vaccination, at late timepoints, clones induced by infection and by vaccine contracted markedly.

Some clones are missing from TCRdb's copy, which holds only in-frame ones; the method was immunoSEQ multiplex PCR. The repertoire has 42,000 or so clones, roughly 72% of them found once; the top ten carry about 10%. Following a roughly 11-day culture, CD4+ T cells were purified. Two doses of either BNT162b2 or mRNA-1273 were given to each participant. Days 3 and 7 were when half the medium was replaced with IL-2 medium. Comments on this clone: Its antigen remains unknown.

This CDR3 is built from 15 residues. In germline, CDR1 is LNHNV, CDR2 YYDKDF (reference sequence). The V and J ends lost 3 bases and 5 bases respectively, with 16 bases between them. The source was CD4+ T cells from PBMCs cultured without peptide, collected after COVID-19 vaccination. The receptor was derived from a human donor who received a COVID-19 vaccine. The chain uses TRBV15 and TRBJ2-5, with D unclear. The CDR3 DNA sequence: TGTGCCACCAGCAGGCCTGAAGCGTTCATTGAGACCCAGTACTTC. As protein: CATSRPEAFIETQYF.